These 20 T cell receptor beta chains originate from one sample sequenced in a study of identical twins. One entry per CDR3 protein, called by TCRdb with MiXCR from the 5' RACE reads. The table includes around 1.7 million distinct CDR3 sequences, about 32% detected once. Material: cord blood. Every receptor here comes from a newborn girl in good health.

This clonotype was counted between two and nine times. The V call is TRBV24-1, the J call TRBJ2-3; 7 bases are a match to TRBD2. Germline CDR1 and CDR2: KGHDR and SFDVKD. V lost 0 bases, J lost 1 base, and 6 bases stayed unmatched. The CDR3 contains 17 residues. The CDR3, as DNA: TGTGCCACCAGTGATTTGCATCGGGCGGGAGGCACAGATACGCAGTATTTT. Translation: CATSDLHRAGGTDTQYF.

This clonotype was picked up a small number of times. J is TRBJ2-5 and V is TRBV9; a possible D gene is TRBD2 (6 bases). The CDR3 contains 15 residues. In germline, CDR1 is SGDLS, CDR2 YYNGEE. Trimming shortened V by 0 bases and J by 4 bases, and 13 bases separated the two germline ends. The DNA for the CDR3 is TGTGCCAGCAGCGTAGGGTATGGGCGGGGAGAGACCCAGTACTTC. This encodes CASSVGYGRGETQYF. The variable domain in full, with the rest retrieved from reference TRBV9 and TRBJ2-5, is DSGVTQTPKHLITATGQRVTLRCSPRSGDLSVYWYQQSLDQGLQFLIQYYNGEERAKGNILERFSAQQFPDLHSELNLSSLELGDSALYFCASSVGYGRGETQYFGPGTRLLVL.

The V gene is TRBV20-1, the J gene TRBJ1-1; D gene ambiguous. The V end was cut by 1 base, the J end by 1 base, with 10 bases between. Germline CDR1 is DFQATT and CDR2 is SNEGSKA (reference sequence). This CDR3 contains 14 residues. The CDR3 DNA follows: TGCAGTGCTAGAGGGCAAAGAAAGAACACTGAAGCTTTCTTT. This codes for CSARGQRKNTEAFF.

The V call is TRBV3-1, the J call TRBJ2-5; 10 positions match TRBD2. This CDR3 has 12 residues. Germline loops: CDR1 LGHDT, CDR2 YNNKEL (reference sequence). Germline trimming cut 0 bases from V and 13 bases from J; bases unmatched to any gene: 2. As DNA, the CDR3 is TGTGCCAGCAGCCAAGATAGCGGGAGGACGTACTTC. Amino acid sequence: CASSQDSGRTYF.

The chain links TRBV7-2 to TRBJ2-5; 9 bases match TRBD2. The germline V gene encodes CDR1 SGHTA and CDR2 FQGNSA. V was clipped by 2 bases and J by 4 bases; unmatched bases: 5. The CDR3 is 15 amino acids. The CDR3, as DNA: TGTGCCAGCAGCTTATTTCTAGCGGGGAGAGAGACCCAGTACTTC. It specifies CASSLFLAGRETQYF. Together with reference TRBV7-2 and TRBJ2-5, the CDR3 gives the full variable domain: GAGVSQSPSNKVTEKGKDVELRCDPISGHTALYWYRQSLGQGLEFLIYFQGNSAPDKSGLPSDRFSAERTGGSVSTLTIQRTQQEDSAVYLCASSLFLAGRETQYFGPGTRLLVL.

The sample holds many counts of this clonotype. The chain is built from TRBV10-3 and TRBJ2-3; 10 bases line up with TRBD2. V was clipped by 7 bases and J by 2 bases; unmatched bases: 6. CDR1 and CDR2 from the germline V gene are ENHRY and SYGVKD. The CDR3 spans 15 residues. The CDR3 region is CAINTGTSDTDTQYF. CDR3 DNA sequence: TGTGCCATCAATACCGGGACTAGCGACACAGATACGCAGTATTTT.

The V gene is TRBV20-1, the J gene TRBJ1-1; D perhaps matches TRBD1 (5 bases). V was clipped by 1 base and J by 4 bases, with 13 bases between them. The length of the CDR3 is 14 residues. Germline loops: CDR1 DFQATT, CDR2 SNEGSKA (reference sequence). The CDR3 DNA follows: TGCAGTGCTAGAGTTGGGGGTAGAGGCACTGAAGCTTTCTTT. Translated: CSARVGGRGTEAFF.

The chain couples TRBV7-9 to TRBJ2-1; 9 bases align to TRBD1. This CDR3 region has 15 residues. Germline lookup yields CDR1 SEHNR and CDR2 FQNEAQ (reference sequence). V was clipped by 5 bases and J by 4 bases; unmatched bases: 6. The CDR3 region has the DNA TGTGCCAGCAGCACCGGGACAGGGATATACAATGAGCAGTTCTTC. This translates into CASSTGTGIYNEQFF.

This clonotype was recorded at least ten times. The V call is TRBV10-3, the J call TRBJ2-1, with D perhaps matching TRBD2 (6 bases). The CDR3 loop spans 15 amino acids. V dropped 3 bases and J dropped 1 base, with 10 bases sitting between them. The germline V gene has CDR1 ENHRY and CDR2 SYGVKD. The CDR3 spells CAISDGTLSYNEQFF. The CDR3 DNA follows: TGTGCCATCAGTGACGGGACTCTTTCCTACAATGAGCAGTTCTTC.

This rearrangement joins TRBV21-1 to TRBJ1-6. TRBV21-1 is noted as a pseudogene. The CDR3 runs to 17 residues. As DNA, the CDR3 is TGTGCCAGCAGCAAAGAGAAAGTAGGAACCTATAATTCACCCCTCCACTTT. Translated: CASSKEKVGTYNSPLHF.

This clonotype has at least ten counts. CDR3 nucleotide sequence: TGCGCCAGCAGCTATCGGACTAGCGGGATCTACGAGCAGTACTTC. Translated, it gives CASSYRTSGIYEQYF. The chain joins TRBV5-1 to TRBJ2-7; 12 nucleotides agree with TRBD2. Germline V lookup: CDR1 SGHRS, CDR2 YFSETQ. The CDR3 consists of 15 residues. Unmatched junction bases numbered 4, after V lost 3 bases and J lost 3 bases.

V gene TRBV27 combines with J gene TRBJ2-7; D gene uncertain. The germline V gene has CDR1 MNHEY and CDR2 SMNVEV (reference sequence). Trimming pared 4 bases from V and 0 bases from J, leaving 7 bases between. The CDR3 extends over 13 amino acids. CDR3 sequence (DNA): TGTGCCAGCAGTTCTAACGGCTCCTACGAGCAGTACTTC. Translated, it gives CASSSNGSYEQYF.

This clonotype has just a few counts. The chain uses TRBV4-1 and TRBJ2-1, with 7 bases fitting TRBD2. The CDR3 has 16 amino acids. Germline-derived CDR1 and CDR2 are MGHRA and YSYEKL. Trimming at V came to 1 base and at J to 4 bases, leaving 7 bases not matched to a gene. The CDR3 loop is CASSQGRGVQYNEQFF. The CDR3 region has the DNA TGCGCCAGCAGCCAAGGTCGGGGGGTTCAATACAATGAGCAGTTCTTC.

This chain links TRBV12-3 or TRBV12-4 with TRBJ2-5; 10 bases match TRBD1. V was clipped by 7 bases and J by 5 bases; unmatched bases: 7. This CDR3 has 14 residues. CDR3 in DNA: TGTGCCAGCATTGACAGGGGGCATCGGGAGACCCAGTACTTC. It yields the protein CASIDRGHRETQYF.

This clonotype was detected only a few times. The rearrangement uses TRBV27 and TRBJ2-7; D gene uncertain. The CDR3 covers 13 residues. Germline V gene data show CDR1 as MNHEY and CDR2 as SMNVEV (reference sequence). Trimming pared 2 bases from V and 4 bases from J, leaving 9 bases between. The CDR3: CASSLTEFYEQYF. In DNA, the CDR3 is TGTGCCAGCAGTTTAACTGAGTTTTACGAGCAGTACTTC.

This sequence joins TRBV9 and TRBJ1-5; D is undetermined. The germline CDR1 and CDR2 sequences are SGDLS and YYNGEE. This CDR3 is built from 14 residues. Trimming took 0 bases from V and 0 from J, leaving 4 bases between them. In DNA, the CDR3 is TGTGCCAGCAGCGTAGGTATTAGCAATCAGCCCCAGCATTTT. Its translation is CASSVGISNQPQHF.

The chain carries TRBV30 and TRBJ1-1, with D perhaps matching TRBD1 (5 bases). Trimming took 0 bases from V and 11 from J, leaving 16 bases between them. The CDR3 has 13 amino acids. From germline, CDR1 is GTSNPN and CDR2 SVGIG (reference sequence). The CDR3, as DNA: TGTGCCTGGAGTGTCGACAGCCCCGCGTGGGCTTTCTTT. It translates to CAWSVDSPAWAFF.

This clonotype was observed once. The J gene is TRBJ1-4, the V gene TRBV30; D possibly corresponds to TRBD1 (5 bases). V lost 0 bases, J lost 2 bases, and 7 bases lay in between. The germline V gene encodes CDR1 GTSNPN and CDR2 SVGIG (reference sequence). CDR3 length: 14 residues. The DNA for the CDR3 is TGTGCCTGGAGTGTACAGGCGACTAATGAAAAACTGTTTTTT. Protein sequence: CAWSVQATNEKLFF.

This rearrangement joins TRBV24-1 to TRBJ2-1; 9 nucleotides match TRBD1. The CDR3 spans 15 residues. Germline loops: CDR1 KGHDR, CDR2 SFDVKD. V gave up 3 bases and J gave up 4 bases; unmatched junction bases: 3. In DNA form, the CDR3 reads TGTGCCACCAGTGATGGACAGGGGCGATACAATGAGCAGTTCTTC. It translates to CATSDGQGRYNEQFF.

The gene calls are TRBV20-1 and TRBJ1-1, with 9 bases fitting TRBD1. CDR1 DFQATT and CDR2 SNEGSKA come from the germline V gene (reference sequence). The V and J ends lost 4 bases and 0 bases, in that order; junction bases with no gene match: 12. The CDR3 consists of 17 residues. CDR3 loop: CSATGGGTGPLNTEAFF. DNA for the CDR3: TGCAGTGCTACTGGCGGGGGGACAGGGCCCTTGAACACTGAAGCTTTCTTT.